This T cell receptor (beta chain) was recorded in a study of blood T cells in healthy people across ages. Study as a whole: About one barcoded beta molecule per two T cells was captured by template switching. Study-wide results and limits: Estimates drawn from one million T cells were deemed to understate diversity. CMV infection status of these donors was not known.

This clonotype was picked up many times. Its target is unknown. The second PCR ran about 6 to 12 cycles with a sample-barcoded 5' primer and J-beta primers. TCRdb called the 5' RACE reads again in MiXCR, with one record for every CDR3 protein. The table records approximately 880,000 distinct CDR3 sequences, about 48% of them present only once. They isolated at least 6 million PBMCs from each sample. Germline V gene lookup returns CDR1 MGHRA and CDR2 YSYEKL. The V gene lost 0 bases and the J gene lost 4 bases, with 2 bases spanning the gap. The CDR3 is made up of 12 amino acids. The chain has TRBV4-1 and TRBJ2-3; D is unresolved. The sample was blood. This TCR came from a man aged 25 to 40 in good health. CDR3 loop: CASSQDSDTQYF. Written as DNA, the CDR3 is TGCGCCAGCAGCCAAGACTCAGATACGCAGTATTTT.